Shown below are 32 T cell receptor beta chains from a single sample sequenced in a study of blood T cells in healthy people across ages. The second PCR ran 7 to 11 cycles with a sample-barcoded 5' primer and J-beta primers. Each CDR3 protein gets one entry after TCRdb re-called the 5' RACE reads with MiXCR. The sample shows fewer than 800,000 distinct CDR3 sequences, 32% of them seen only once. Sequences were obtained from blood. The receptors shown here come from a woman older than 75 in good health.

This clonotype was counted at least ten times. In DNA form, the CDR3 reads TGCAGTGCTACCCACCAGGTGGGGCTTTTCTACGAGCAGTACTTC. Its translation is CSATHQVGLFYEQYF. This rearrangement joins TRBV20-1 to TRBJ2-7; D is perhaps TRBD1 (5 bases). CDR1 and CDR2 (germline): DFQATT, SNEGSKA (reference sequence). Trimming removed 4 bases from V and 3 bases from J, with 19 bases in between. The CDR3 sequence is 15 residues long.

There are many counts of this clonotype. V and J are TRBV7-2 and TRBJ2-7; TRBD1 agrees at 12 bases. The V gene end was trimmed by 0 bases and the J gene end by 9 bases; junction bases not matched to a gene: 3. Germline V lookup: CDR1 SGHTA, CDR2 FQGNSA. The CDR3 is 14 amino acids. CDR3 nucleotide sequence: TGTGCCAGCAGCTTAGCTGGGACAGGGGGCGTGCAGTACTTC. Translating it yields CASSLAGTGGVQYF.

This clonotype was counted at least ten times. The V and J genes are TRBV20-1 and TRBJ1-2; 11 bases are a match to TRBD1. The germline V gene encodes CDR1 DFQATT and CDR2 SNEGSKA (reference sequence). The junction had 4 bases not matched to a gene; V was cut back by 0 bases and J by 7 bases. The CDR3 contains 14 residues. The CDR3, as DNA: TGCAGTGCTAGAGATGGGACAGGGGGACTTGGCTACACCTTC. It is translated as CSARDGTGGLGYTF.

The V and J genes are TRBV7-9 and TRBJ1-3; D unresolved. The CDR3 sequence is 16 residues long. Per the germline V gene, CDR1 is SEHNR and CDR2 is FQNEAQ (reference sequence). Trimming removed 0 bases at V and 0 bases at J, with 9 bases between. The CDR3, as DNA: TGTGCCAGCAGCTTAGCGGAGGGCTTCTCTGGAAACACCATATATTTT. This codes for CASSLAEGFSGNTIYF.

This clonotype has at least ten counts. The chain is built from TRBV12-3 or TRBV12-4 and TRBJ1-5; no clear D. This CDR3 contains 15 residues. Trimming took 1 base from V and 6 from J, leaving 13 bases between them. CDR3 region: CASSLVGDLGQPQHF. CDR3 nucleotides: TGTGCCAGCAGTTTAGTGGGTGACCTGGGTCAGCCCCAGCATTTT.

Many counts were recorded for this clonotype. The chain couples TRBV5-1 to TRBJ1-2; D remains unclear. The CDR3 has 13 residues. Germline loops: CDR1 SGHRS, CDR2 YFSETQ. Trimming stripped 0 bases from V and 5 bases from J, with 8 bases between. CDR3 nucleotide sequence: TGCGCCAGCAGCTTGGTTGGGGAATATGGCTACACCTTC. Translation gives CASSLVGEYGYTF.

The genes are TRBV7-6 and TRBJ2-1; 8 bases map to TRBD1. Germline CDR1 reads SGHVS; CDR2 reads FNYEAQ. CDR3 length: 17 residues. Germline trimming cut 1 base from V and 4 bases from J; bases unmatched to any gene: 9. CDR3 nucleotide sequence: TGTGCCAGCAGCTTAGAGAGGGGGCAGGGGGCTTACAATGAGCAGTTCTTC. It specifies CASSLERGQGAYNEQFF.

The CDR3 here is CSVAPGLNSYNEQFF. The CDR3 DNA follows: TGCAGCGTTGCACCGGGACTCAACTCCTACAATGAGCAGTTCTTC. V and J are TRBV29-1 and TRBJ2-1; D is possibly TRBD2 (6 bases). This CDR3 spans 15 amino acids. Trimming removed 4 bases at V and 0 bases at J, with 13 bases between. CDR1 SQVTM and CDR2 ANQGSEA come from the germline V gene.

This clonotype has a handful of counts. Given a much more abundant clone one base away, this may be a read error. DNA of the CDR3: TGTGCCAGCAGCTTATCAACTAGCTCCTACAATGAGCAGTACTTC. Protein: CASSLSTSSYNEQYF. The V and J genes are TRBV7-2 and TRBJ2-1; tentatively, D is TRBD2 (6 bases). The DNA matches TRBJ2-7 better at its end, which makes the J call doubtful. Germline CDR1 is SGHTA and CDR2 is FQGNSA. The CDR3 is 15 residues long.

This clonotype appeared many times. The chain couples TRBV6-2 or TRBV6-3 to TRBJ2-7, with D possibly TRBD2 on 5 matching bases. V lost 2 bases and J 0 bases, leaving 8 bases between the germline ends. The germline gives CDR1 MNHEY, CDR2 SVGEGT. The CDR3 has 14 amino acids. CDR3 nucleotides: TGTGCCAGCAGTTACCTCCGGGACTCCTACGAGCAGTACTTC. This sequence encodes CASSYLRDSYEQYF.

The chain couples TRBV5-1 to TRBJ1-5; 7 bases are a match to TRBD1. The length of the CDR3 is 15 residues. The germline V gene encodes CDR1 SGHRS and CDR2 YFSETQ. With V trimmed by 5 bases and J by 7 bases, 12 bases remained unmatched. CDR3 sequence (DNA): TGCGCCAGCAGTTCCAACACAGGGGCAGGGCAGCCCCAGCATTTT. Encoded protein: CASSSNTGAGQPQHF.

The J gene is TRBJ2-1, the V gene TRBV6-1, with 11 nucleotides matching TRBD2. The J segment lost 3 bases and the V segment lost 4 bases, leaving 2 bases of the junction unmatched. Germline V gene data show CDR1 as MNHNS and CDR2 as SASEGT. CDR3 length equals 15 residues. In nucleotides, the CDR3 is TGTGCCAGCAGTGCGGGACTAGCGGACTACAATGAGCAGTTCTTC. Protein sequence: CASSAGLADYNEQFF.

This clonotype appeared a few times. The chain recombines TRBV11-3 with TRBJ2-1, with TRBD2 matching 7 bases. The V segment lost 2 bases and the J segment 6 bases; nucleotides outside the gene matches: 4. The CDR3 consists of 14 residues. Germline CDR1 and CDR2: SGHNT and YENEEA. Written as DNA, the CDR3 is TGTGCCAGCAGCTTATCCCCGGGGGGCAATGAGCAGTTCTTC. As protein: CASSLSPGGNEQFF.

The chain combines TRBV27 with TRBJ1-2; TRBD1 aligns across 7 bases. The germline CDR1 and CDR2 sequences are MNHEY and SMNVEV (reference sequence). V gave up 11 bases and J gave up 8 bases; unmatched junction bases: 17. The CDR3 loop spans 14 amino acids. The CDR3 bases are TGTGCCGGCGGGTTTACAGGGGATTTGAAAGGCTACACCTTC. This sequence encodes CAGGFTGDLKGYTF.

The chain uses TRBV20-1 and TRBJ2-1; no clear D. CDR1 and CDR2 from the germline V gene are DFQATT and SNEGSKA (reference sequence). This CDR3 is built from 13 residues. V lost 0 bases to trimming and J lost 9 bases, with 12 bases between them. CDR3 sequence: CSARDLVESEQFF. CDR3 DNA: TGCAGTGCTAGAGATCTGGTGGAGTCTGAGCAGTTCTTC.

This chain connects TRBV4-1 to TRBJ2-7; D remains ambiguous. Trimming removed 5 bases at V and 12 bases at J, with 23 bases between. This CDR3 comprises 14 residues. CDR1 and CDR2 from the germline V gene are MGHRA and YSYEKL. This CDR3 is CASSRRLENRSPYF. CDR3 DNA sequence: TGCGCCAGCAGCAGGCGGTTGGAGAATCGTTCCCCGTACTTC.

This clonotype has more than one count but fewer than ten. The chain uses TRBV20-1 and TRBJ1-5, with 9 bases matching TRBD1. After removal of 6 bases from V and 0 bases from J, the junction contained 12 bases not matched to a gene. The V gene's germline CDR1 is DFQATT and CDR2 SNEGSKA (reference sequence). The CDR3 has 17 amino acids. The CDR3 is CSAIMGDRVDSNQPQHF. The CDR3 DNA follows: TGCAGTGCCATCATGGGGGACAGGGTCGATAGCAATCAGCCCCAGCATTTT.

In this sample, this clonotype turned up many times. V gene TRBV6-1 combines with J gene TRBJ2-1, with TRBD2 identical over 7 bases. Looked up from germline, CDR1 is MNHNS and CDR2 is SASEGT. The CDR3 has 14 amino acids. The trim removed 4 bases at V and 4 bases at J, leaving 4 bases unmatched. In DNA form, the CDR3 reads TGTGCCAGCAGTGGGTTTAGCGGGTACAATGAGCAGTTCTTC. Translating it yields CASSGFSGYNEQFF.

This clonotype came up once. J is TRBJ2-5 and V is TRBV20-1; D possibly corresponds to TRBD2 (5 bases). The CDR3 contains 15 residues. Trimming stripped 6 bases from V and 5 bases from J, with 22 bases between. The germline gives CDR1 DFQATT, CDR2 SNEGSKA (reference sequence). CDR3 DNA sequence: TGCAGTGCCCATCAATCCGGGGTCGGCGGGGAGACCCAGTACTTC. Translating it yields CSAHQSGVGGETQYF.

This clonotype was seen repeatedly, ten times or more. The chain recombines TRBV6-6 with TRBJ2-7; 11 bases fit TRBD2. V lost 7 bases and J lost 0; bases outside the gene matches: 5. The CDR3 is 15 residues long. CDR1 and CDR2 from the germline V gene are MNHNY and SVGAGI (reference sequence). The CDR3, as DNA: TGTGCCAGCATCTTTACTAGCGGGGGCTCCTACGAGCAGTACTTC. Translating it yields CASIFTSGGSYEQYF.

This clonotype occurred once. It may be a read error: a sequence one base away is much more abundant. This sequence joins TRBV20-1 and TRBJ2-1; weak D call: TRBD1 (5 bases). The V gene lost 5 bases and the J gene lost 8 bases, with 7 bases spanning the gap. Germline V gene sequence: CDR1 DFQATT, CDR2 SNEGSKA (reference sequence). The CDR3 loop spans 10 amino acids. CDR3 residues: CSAEGDEQFF. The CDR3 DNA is TGCAGTGCTGAAGGGGATGAGCAGTTCTTC.

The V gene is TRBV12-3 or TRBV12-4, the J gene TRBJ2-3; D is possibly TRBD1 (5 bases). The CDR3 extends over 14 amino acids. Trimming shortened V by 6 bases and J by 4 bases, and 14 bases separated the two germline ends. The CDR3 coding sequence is TGTGCCAGCAGGCCGACAGCGAAAGCAGATACGCAGTATTTT. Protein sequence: CASRPTAKADTQYF.

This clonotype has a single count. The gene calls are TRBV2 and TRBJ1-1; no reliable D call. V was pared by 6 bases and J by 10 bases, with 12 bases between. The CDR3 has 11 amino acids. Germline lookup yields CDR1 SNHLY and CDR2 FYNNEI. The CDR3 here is CASRPGYGAFF. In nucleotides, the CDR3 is TGTGCCAGCAGACCAGGATATGGAGCTTTCTTT.

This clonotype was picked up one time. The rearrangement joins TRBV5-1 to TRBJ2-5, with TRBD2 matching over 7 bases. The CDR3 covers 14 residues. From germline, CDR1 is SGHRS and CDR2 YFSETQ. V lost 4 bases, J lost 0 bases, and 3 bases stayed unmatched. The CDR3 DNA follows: TGCGCCAGCAGCCCCAGCGGGAACCAAGAGACCCAGTACTTC. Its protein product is CASSPSGNQETQYF.

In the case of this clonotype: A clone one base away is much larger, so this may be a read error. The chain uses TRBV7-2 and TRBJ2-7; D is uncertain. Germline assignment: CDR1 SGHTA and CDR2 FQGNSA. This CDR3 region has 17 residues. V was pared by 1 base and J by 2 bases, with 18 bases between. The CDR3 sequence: CASSLVGPLTSAYEQYF. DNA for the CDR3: TGTGCCAGCAGCTTAGTGGGTCCTCTTACATCAGCCTACGAGCAGTACTTC.

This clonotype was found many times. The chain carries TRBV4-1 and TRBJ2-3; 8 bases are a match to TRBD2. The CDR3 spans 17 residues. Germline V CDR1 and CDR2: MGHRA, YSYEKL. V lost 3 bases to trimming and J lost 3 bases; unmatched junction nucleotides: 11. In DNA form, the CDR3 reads TGCGCCAGCAGCCAGGGAAATAGCGGGGCTGGGACAGATACGCAGTATTTT. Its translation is CASSQGNSGAGTDTQYF.

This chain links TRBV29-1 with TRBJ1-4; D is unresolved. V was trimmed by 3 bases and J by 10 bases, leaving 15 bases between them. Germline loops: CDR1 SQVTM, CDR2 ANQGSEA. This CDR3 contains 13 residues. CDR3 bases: TGCAGCGTTGAGGGTGGGATACATGGAAAACTGTTTTTT. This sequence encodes CSVEGGIHGKLFF.

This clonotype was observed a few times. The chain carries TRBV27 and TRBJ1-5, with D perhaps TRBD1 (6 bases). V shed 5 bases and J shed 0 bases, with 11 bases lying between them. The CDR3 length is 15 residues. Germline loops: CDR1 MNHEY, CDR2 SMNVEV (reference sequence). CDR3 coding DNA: TGTGCCAGCAGTCAAGGGGGGTATAGCAATCAGCCCCAGCATTTT. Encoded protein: CASSQGGYSNQPQHF.

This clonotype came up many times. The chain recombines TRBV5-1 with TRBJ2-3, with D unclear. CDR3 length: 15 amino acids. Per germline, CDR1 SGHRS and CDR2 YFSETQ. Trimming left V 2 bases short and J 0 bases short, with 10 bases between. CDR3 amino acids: CASSFGQLSTDTQYF. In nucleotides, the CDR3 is TGCGCCAGCAGCTTCGGCCAGCTTAGCACAGATACGCAGTATTTT.

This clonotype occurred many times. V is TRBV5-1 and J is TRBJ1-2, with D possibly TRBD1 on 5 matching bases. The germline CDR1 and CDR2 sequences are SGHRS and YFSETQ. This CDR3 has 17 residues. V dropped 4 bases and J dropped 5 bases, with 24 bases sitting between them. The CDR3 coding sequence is TGCGCCAGCAGCCCGGCTCCGGGAGGGGAAGAGGTTTATGGCTACACCTTC. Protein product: CASSPAPGGEEVYGYTF.

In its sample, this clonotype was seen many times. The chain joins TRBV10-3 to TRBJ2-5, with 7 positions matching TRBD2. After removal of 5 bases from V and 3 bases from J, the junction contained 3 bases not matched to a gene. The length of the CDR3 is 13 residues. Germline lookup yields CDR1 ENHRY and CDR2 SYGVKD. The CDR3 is CAISMGGEETQYF. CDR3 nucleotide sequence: TGTGCCATCAGTATGGGAGGGGAAGAGACCCAGTACTTC.

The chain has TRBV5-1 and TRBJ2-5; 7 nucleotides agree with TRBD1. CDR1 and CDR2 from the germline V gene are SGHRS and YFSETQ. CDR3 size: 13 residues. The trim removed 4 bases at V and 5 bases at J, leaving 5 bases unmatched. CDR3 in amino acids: CASSPDRTETQYF. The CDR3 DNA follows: TGCGCCAGCAGCCCGGACAGGACGGAGACCCAGTACTTC.